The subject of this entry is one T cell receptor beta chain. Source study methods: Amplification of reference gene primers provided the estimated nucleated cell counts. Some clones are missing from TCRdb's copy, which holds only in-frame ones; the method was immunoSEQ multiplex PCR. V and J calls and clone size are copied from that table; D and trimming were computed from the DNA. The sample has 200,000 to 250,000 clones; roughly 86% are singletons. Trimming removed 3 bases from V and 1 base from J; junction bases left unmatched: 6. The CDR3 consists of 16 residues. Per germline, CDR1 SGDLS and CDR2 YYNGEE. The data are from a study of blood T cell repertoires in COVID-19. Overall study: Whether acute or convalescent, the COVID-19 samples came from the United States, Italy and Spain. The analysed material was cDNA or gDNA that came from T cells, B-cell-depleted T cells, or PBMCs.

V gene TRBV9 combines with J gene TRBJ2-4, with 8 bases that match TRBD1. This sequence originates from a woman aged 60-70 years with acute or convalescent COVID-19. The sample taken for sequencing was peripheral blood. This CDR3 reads CASSARGLGAKNIQYF. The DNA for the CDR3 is TGTGCCAGCAGCGCCAGGGGGCTCGGGGCCAAAAACATTCAGTACTTC.